This paragraph reports one T cell receptor beta chain. No antigen is known for it. No clone much larger than this one lies a single base away; base qualities are absent. This sample is part of a study of shared clonotypes between healthy human individuals (dated by TCRdb to the early 2020s). In the study overall: A couple of women and three men aged 18 to 49 years were included in the cohort. Per donor, three plates each were used for CD4 naive and CD4 memory, two for CD8 naive, and one for CD8 memory. To estimate repertoire size and how much clonotypes are shared between individuals, the study performed deep sequencing of blood TCR repertoires from about five healthy adults. To increase sequencing depth and limit assay-specific biases, TCR repertoire library preparation and sequencing were carried out by different laboratories using diverse techniques. Between about 0.85 and 8.9 billion PBMCs per donor were obtained by leukapheresis. What the research found in general, with its limitations: Sampling was restricted to blood, and TCR repertoires in tissues likely differ from the TCR repertoires found in blood. The small number of donors limited the genetic and exposure-history diversity represented. Rarefaction of sorted-subset datasets indicated incomplete sequencing despite the large sequencing depth. Based on pairwise subsampling, the degree of clonotype sharing among donors was expected to be affected by sequencing depth. Clonotypes shared by all four sorted-subset donors showed higher generation probabilities than non-shared clonotypes. Sharing across several donors was observed for around 4.8% of naive CD4, around 3.5% of naive CD8, over 2% of memory CD4, and 0.4% of memory CD8 clonotypes. Larger estimated clonotype richness was generally found for naive subsets than for memory subsets.

The junction shows trimming of 6 bases on V and 5 bases on J, and the gene matches do not reach 3 bases of it. The CDR3 has 14 amino acids, counting the end cysteine and phenylalanine. Kept here is only the CDR3 DNA, which spans 42 bases and is read in frame from base 1. The germline V gene (reference sequence) provides CDR1 MNHNY and CDR2 SVGAGI. The donors were healthy, HIV-negative adults with no recently reported acute infections or vaccinations. Only Caucasian adults living in Nashville, Tennessee, USA were represented among the donors. CD4+ T cells were enriched by magnetic negative selection, after which naive cells were positively selected on CD45RA and the negative fraction was taken as the memory subset. Blood was collected by leukapheresis, and PBMCs were isolated by Ficoll-Histopaque density gradient centrifugation and then cryopreserved in liquid nitrogen vapor phase. Purity and quantity of every magnetically sorted T cell population were checked by analytical flow cytometry. Genomic DNA was isolated from each sorted fraction and quantified by UV absorbance on a Nanodrop 2000c.

Using the deep immunoSEQ assay, TCR CDR3 regions were amplified from genomic DNA by multiplex PCR. Extracted genomic DNA from each cell subset was distributed evenly across all wells of several immunoSEQ 96-well plates, and each plate was treated as a replicate. For sorted subsets, each replicate PCR was loaded with 200 ng genomic DNA, equivalent to some 31,000 T cell genomes. Purified libraries were measured with a Qubit 3.0 fluorometer, size-checked on a Bioanalyzer 2100, and measured again with the KAPA Library Quantification kit. Every immunoSEQ 96-well plate was sequenced on a separate single-read 150-cycle Illumina NextSeq 550 flow cell. Per the source publication's procedure: Because the immunoSEQ output included only junctional sequences and no quality scores, the filtering could not be the same as the filtering used for full-length reads. To assign V/J genes and CDR3, sequences were annotated using PyIR, a Python wrapper for IgBLAST v1.9, with IMGT germline references. Reads were filtered out if the reads had weak V/J assignments (E-value above 1e-6), no CDR3, stop codons, out-of-frame junctions, or ambiguous translated residues. V3J clonotypes were defined by identical inferred V gene, J gene, and CDR3 amino acid sequence. Percentage overlap between repertoires was calculated by dividing the number of shared unique clonotypes by the size of the smaller repertoire. Richness of each repertoire was evaluated using RTK rarefaction, the Chao1 estimator, and Recon v2.1 estimates of unobserved clonotypes. Generation probabilities were computed with OLGA for all TCRbeta clonotypes obtained by the gDNA method from several donors. TCRdb limited this immuneACCESS table to in-frame rearrangements with V and J called. A share of clones is missing; checked studies link under half to unresolved V genes, and the rest is unexplained. V and J calls and clone size follow that table, whereas D and trimming were derived from the DNA. The sample has 500,000 to 550,000 clones on record, approximately 94% of them singletons. The top ten clonotypes cover approximately 0.06% of the sample.

This sequence originates from a woman younger than 45 in good health. Recombination connected TRBV6-6 to TRBJ1-5; 11 bases in the middle match TRBD1. Sequencing was done on a sample of naive CD4+ T cells sorted from blood. Taken with the paper, the label for cell subset or site translates to: CD45RA+ positively selected. The CDR3 protein sequence reads: CASRSGQGDQPQHF. The bases are TGTGCCAGCAGATCGGGACAGGGGGATCAGCCCCAGCATTTT.